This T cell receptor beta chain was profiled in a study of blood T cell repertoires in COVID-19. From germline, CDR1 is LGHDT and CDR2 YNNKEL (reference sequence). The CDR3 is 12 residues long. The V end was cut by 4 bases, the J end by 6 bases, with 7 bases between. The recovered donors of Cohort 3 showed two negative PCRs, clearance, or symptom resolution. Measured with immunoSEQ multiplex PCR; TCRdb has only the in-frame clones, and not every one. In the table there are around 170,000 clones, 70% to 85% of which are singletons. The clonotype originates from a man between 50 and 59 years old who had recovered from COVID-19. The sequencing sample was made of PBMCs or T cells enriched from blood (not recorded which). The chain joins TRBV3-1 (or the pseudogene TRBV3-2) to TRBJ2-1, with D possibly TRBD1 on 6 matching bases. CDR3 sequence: CASSRTANEQFF. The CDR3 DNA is TGTGCCAGCAGCCGGACAGCCAATGAGCAGTTCTTC.